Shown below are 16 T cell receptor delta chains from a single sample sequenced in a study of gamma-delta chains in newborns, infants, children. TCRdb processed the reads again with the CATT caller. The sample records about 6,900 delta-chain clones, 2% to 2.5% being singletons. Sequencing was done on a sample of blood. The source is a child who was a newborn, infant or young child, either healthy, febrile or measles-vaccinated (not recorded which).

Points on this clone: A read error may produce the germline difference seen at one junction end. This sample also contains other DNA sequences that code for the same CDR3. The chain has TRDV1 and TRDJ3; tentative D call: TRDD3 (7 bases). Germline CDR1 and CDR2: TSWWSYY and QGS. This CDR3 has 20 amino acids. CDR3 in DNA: TGTGCTCTTTCCTACGGGTTCACTGGGGAAGAATCCTGGGATACCCGACAGATGTTTTTC. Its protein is CALSYGFTGEESWDTRQMFF.

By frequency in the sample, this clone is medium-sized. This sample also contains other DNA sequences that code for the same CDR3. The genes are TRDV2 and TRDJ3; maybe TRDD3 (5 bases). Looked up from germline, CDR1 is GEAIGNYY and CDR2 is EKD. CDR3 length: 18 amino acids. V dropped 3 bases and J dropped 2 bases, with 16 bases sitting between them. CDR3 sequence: CACDPREGFPWDTRQMFF. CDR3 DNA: TGTGCCTGTGACCCCCGCGAGGGATTCCCCTGGGACACCCGACAGATGTTTTTC.

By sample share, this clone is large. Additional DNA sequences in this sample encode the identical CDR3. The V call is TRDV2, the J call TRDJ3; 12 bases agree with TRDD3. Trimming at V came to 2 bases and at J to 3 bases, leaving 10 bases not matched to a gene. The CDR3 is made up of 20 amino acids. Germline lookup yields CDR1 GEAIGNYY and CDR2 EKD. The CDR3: CACDSVLGDTRIWDTRQMFF. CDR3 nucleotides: TGTGCCTGTGACAGCGTACTGGGGGATACAAGGATCTGGGACACCCGACAGATGTTTTTC.

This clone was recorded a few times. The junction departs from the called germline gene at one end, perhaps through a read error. This CDR3 is CACDCVLGDTRIWDTRQTFF. In DNA, the CDR3 is TGTGCCTGTGACTGCGTACTGGGGGATACAAGGATCTGGGACACCCGACAGACGTTTTTC. The chain joins TRDV2 to TRDJ3; 12 bases fit TRDD3. CDR3 length equals 20 residues. Germline assignment: CDR1 GEAIGNYY and CDR2 EKD.

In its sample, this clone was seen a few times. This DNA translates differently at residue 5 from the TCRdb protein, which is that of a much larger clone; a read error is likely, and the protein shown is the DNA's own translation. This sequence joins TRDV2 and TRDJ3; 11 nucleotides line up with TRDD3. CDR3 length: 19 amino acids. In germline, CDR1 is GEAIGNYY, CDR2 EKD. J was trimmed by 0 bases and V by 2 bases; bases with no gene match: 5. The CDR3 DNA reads TGTGCCTGTGACATGCTGGGGGATACAGGCTCCTGGGACACCCGACAGATGTTTTTC. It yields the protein CACDMLGDTGSWDTRQMFF.

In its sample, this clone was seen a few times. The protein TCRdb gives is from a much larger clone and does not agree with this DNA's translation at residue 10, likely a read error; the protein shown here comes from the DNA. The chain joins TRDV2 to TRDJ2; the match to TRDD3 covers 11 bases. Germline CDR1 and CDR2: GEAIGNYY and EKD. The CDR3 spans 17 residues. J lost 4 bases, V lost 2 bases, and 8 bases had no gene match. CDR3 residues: CACDILGDIGGTAQLFF. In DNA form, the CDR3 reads TGTGCCTGTGACATACTGGGGGATATCGGGGGGACAGCACAACTCTTCTTT.

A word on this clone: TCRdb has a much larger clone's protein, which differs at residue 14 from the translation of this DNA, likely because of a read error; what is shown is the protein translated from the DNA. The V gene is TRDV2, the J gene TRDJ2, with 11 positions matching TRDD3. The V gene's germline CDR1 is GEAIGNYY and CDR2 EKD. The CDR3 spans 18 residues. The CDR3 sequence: CACDSVLGDRWETTQLFF. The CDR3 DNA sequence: TGTGCCTGTGACTCTGTACTGGGGGATAGGTGGGAGACAACACAACTCTTCTTT.

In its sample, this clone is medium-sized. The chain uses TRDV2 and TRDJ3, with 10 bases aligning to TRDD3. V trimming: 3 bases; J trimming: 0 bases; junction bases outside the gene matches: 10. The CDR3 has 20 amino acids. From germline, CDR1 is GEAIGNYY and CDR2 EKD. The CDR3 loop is CACDPLLGDWSSWDTRQMFF. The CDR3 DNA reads TGTGCCTGTGACCCCCTACTGGGGGATTGGAGCTCCTGGGACACCCGACAGATGTTTTTC.

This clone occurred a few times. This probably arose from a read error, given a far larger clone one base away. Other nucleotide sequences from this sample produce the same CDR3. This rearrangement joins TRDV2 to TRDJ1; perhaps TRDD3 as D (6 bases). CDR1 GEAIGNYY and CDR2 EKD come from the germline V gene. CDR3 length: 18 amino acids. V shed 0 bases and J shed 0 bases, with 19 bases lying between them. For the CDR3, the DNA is TGTGCCTGTGACACCGGCACTGGGAATATGGGTGACACCGATAAACTCATCTTT. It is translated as CACDTGTGNMGDTDKLIF.

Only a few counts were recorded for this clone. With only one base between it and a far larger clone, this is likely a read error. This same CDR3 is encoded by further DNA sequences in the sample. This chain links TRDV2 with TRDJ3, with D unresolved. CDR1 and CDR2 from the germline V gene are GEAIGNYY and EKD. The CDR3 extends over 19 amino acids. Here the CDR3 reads CACDTVRDQSSWDTRQMFF. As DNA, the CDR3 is TGCGCCTGTGACACCGTTAGGGACCAGAGCTCCTGGGACACCCGACAGATGTTTTTC.

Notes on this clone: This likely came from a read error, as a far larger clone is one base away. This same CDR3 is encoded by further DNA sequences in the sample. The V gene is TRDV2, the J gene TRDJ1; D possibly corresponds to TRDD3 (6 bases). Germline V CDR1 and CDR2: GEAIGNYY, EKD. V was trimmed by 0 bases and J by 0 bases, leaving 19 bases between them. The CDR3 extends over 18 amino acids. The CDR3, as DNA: TGTGCCTGTGACACCGGTACTGGGAATATGGGCGACACCGATAAACTCATCTTT. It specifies CACDTGTGNMGDTDKLIF.

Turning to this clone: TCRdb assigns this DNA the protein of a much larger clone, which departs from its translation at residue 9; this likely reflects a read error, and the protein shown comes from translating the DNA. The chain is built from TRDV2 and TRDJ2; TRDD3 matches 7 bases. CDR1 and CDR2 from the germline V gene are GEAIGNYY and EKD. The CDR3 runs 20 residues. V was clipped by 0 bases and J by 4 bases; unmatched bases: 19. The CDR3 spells CACDTVLGNTPLRATAQLFF. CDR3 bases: TGTGCCTGTGACACCGTACTGGGGAATACGCCATTAAGGGCGACAGCACAACTCTTCTTT.

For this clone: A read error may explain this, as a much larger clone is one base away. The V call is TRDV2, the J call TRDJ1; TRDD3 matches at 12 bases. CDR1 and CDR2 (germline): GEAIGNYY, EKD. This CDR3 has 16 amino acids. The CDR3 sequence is CACDTLLLGDTDRLIF. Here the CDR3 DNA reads TGTGCCTGTGACACCCTTTTACTGGGGGATACCGATAGACTCATCTTT.

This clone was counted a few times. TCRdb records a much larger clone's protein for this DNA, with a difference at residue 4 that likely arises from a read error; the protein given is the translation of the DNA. This chain's CDR3 is CACNTVGGALTAQLFF. The CDR3 DNA is TGTGCCTGTAACACCGTTGGGGGAGCTTTGACAGCACAACTCTTCTTT. The V gene is TRDV2, the J gene TRDJ2; 7 nucleotides match TRDD3. This CDR3 is built from 16 residues. The germline V gene has CDR1 GEAIGNYY and CDR2 EKD.

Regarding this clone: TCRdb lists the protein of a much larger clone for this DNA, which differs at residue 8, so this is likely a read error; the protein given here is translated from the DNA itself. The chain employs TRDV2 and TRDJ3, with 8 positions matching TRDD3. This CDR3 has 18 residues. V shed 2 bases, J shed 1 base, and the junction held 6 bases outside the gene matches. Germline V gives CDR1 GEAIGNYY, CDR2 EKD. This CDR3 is CACDILGAISWDTRQMFF. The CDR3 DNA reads TGTGCCTGTGACATACTGGGGGCTATTTCCTGGGACACCCGACAGATGTTTTTC.

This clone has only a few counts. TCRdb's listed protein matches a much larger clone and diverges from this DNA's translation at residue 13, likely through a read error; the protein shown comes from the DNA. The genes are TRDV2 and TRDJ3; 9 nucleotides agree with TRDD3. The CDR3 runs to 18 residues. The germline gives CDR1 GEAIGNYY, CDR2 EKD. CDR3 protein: CACDRGYAESWDARQMFF. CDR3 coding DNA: TGTGCCTGTGACAGGGGATACGCGGAATCCTGGGACGCCCGACAGATGTTTTTC.